A single sample gave rise to the 5 T cell receptor beta chains below, sequenced in a study of blood T cells in healthy people across ages. A sample-barcoded 5' primer and a J-beta primer mix were used in a second PCR of about 7 to 12 cycles. TCRdb re-derived calls from the 5' RACE reads in MiXCR, one entry per CDR3 protein. The sample yields over a million distinct CDR3 sequences, roughly a quarter seen once. Separately, the same data were catalogued under a study of T cells of mothers and their children.

The specimen was blood. The receptors were sampled from a girl aged 2 to 10 in good health.

The CDR3 here is CASSQETAGGLNEQFF. DNA of the CDR3: TGTGCCAGCAGCCAAGAAACAGCGGGAGGTTTAAATGAGCAGTTCTTC. The chain combines TRBV3-1 with TRBJ2-1, with 9 bases fitting TRBD2. This CDR3 has 16 amino acids. Germline-derived CDR1 and CDR2 are LGHDT and YNNKEL (reference sequence). The ends lost 0 bases at V and 7 bases at J; junction bases unmatched: 7.

This clonotype occurred a few times. This sequence joins TRBV6-1 and TRBJ2-5, with D possibly TRBD1 on 6 matching bases. The germline gives CDR1 MNHNS, CDR2 SASEGT. The CDR3 runs to 16 residues. Trimming stripped 6 bases from V and 2 bases from J, with 19 bases between. The CDR3 loop reads CASRVFGTLGQETQYF. The CDR3, as DNA: TGTGCCAGCAGGGTCTTCGGGACATTAGGGCAAGAGACCCAGTACTTC.

This clonotype was counted only a few times. V gene TRBV2 combines with J gene TRBJ2-7; D is perhaps TRBD1 or TRBD2 (5 bases each). The V and J ends lost 11 bases and 4 bases respectively, with 15 bases between them. CDR1 and CDR2 (germline): SNHLY, FYNNEI. The CDR3 totals 12 residues. The CDR3 protein is CASGTLDYEQYF. The CDR3 nucleotides read TGTGCCTCCGGGACGTTGGATTACGAGCAGTACTTC.

This clonotype was observed a few times. A much bigger clone sits one base away, suggesting this may be a read error. The genes are TRBV7-8 and TRBJ2-7; the D gene could be TRBD1 or TRBD2 (5 bases each). The germline V gene has CDR1 SGHVS and CDR2 FQNEAQ. Trimming left V 6 bases short and J 0 bases short, with 9 bases between. This CDR3 is built from 13 residues. In DNA, the CDR3 is TGTGCCAGCAGGGGGGAGAGCTCCTACGAGCAGTACTTC. As protein: CASRGESSYEQYF.

Only a few counts were recorded for this clonotype. V is TRBV29-1 and J is TRBJ2-2; no definite D call. Germline V CDR1 and CDR2: SQVTM, ANQGSEA. CDR3 size: 13 residues. V lost 4 bases and J lost 7, with 13 bases in between. CDR3 in amino acids: CSVGVFGHGELFF. In DNA, the CDR3 is TGCAGCGTTGGGGTATTCGGCCACGGGGAGCTGTTTTTT.